These 4 T cell receptor beta chains share one sample of origin, sequenced in a study of blood T cell repertoires in COVID-19. The repertoire was sequenced with immunoSEQ multiplex PCR; TCRdb's copy has only in-frame clones and lacks some. The data show hundreds of thousands of clones, with more than 85% seen just once and about 1.5% held by the top ten. The sequenced sample was PBMCs or T cells enriched from blood (not recorded which). Receptor source: a woman in her forties or fifties who had recovered from COVID-19.

The chain links TRBV7-9 to TRBJ1-4; D is ambiguous. The V gene's germline CDR1 is SEHNR and CDR2 FQNEAQ (reference sequence). V lost 5 bases, J lost 8 bases, and 15 bases lay in between. The CDR3 covers 14 residues. The CDR3 DNA reads as TGTGCCAGCAGCCCGGAGGGAATTGTGGAAAAACTGTTTTTT. Its translation is CASSPEGIVEKLFF. Using reference TRBV7-9 and TRBJ1-4 for the parts outside the CDR3, the full variable domain is DTGVSQNPRHKITKRGQNVTFRCDPISEHNRLYWYRQTLGQGPEFLTYFQNEAQLEKSRLLSDRFSAERPKGSFSTLEIQRTEQGDSAMYLCASSPEGIVEKLFFGSGTQLSVL.

This sequence joins TRBV27 and TRBJ1-2, with 7 bases fitting TRBD1. Germline V gene data show CDR1 as MNHEY and CDR2 as SMNVEV (reference sequence). The J segment lost 8 bases and the V segment lost 4 bases, leaving 7 bases of the junction unmatched. CDR3 size: 13 residues. The CDR3 sequence is CASSWTGSSGYTF. The CDR3, as DNA: TGTGCCAGCAGTTGGACAGGATCTTCGGGCTACACCTTC.

For this clone: This same CDR3 is encoded by further DNA sequences in the sample. This rearrangement joins TRBV24-1 to TRBJ2-3; 7 bases fit TRBD1. Germline CDR1 is KGHDR and CDR2 is SFDVKD. Trimming cost V 9 bases and J 1 base; bases outside gene matches: 0. The CDR3 runs to 12 residues. The CDR3 nucleotides are TGTGCCACCGGGACAGGCACAGATACGCAGTATTTT. It codes for CATGTGTDTQYF.

The rearrangement joins TRBV7-9 to TRBJ1-2, with 11 nucleotides matching TRBD1. Germline assignment: CDR1 SEHNR and CDR2 FQNEAQ (reference sequence). Unmatched junction bases numbered 5, after V lost 3 bases and J lost 8 bases. The CDR3 is 14 amino acids. The chain's CDR3 is CASSFSGTGGGYTF. The CDR3 coding sequence is TGTGCCAGCAGCTTTTCCGGGACAGGGGGAGGCTACACCTTC.